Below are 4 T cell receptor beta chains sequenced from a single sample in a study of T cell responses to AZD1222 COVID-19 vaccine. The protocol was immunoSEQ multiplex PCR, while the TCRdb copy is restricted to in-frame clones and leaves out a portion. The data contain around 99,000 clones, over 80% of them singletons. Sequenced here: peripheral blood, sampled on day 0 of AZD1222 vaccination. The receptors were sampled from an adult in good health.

CDR3 nucleotides: TGCGCCAGCAGCCGCGGGCCTGTGGGCTACACCTTC. Encoded protein: CASSRGPVGYTF. This sequence joins TRBV4-3 and TRBJ1-2; D uncertain. Germline CDR1 is LGHNA and CDR2 is YSLEER. With 4 bases removed from V and 8 bases from J, the gap between germline ends came to 11 bases. This CDR3 is 12 amino acids long.

The DNA of the CDR3 is TGTGCCAGCAGCTTAGAAGGGGGCGGAGGCTACACCTTC. Translated: CASSLEGGGGYTF. The rearrangement uses TRBV7-9 and TRBJ1-2; TRBD1 agrees at 7 bases. Trimming took 1 base from V and 8 from J; bases not matched to a gene: 4. CDR3 length equals 13 residues. The V gene's germline CDR1 is SEHNR and CDR2 FQNEAQ (reference sequence).

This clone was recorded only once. The CDR3 nucleotides are TGCGCCAGCAGTGAGAGAATGGTGGGTGAAGCTTTCTTT. This gives the protein CASSERMVGEAFF. The rearrangement uses TRBV10-1 and TRBJ1-1; D is uncertain. Germline values: CDR1 WNHNN, CDR2 SYGVQD (reference sequence). V lost 2 bases to trimming and J lost 7 bases, with 11 bases between them. The CDR3 is made up of 13 amino acids.

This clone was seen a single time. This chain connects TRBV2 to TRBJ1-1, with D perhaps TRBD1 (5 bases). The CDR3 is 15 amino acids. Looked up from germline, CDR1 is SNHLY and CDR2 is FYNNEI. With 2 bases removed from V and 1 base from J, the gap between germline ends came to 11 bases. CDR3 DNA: TGTGCCAGCAGTGAATCAGGACACCCGAACACTGAAGCTTTCTTT. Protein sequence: CASSESGHPNTEAFF.